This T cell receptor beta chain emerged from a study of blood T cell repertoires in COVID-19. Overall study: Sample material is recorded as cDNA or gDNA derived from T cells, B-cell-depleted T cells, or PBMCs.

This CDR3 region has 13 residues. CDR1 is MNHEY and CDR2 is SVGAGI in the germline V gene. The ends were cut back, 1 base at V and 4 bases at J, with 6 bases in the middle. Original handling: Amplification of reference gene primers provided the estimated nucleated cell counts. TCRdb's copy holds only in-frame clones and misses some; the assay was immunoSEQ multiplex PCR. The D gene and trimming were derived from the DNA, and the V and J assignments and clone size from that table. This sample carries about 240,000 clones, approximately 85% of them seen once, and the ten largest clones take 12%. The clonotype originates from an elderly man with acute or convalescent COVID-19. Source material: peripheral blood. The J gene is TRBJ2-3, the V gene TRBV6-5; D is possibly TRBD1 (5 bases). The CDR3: CASSYLGADTQYF. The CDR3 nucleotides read TGTGCCAGCAGTTACTTAGGGGCAGATACGCAGTATTTT.